These 10 T cell receptor beta chains came from one sample sequenced in a study of cytomegalovirus exposure and HLA in healthy donors. The PCR had 60 Vbeta and 13 Jbeta primers. Only in-frame clones appear in the TCRdb table, and some are missing; sequencing was by immunoSEQ multiplex PCR. Here the sample spans under 150,000 clones, 70% to 80% being singletons. Sequenced material: PBMCs. Source of these receptors: a woman in her sixties in good health and CMV-seropositive.

This chain links TRBV11-2 with TRBJ2-1, with TRBD2 matching over 7 bases. Trimming took 4 bases from V and 2 from J; bases not matched to a gene: 5. Germline CDR1 and CDR2: SGHAT and FQNNGV. This CDR3 comprises 15 residues. The CDR3 here is CASSSGGTTYNEQFF. The CDR3 nucleotides are TGTGCCAGCAGCTCCGGGGGGACTACCTACAATGAGCAGTTCTTC.

V and J are TRBV9 and TRBJ1-2, with 8 bases that match TRBD1. Unmatched junction bases numbered 9, after V lost 0 bases and J lost 2 bases. Germline-derived CDR1 and CDR2 are SGDLS and YYNGEE. This CDR3 contains 17 residues. CDR3 amino acids: CASSVEFGGDRNYGYTF. The CDR3, as DNA: TGTGCCAGCAGCGTAGAATTTGGGGGGGACAGGAACTATGGCTACACCTTC.

The chain is built from TRBV6-1 and TRBJ1-4; no clear D gene. The germline V gene has CDR1 MNHNS and CDR2 SASEGT. CDR3 size: 14 residues. The ends were cut back, 6 bases at V and 0 bases at J, with 8 bases in the middle. As DNA, the CDR3 is TGTGCCAGCAGGGAGGGTACAACTAATGAAAAACTGTTTTTT. Amino acids: CASREGTTNEKLFF.

V is TRBV4-2 and J is TRBJ2-1, with 8 bases identical to TRBD1. Germline V CDR1 and CDR2: LGHNA, YNFKEQ. The CDR3 has 16 amino acids. The V segment lost 0 bases and the J segment 6 bases; nucleotides outside the gene matches: 7. CDR3 loop: CASSQERQGALNEQFF. The CDR3 DNA follows: TGTGCCAGCAGCCAAGAACGGCAGGGGGCCCTCAATGAGCAGTTCTTC.

The chain recombines TRBV6-5 with TRBJ2-7; 10 nucleotides match TRBD1. V dropped 6 bases and J dropped 1; count of bases not matched to a gene: 6. The CDR3 has 15 amino acids. CDR1 and CDR2 from the germline V gene are MNHEY and SVGAGI. CDR3 nucleotides: TGTGCCAGCAGCCACGGGGGACAGGGGTCCTACGAGCAGTACTTC. Translated, it gives CASSHGGQGSYEQYF.

CDR3 bases: TGCGCCAGCAGCCACGGACAGGGGCAAAACATTCAGTACTTC. It is translated as CASSHGQGQNIQYF. The chain has TRBV5-1 and TRBJ2-4, with 9 bases matching TRBD1. The germline V gene has CDR1 SGHRS and CDR2 YFSETQ. The CDR3 runs 14 residues. Trimming cost V 4 bases and J 5 bases; bases outside gene matches: 4.

J is TRBJ1-2 and V is TRBV29-1, with TRBD1 identical over 7 bases. The V gene's germline CDR1 is SQVTM and CDR2 ANQGSEA. The V segment lost 7 bases and the J segment 4 bases; nucleotides outside the gene matches: 6. The CDR3 is 12 residues long. The CDR3 DNA reads TGCAGCGGGGGACAGCCTAGCTATGGCTACACCTTC. Residues: CSGGQPSYGYTF. Full variable domain (remainder filled in from reference TRBV29-1 and TRBJ1-2): SAVISQKPSRDICQRGTSLTIQCQVDSQVTMMFWYRQQPGQSLTLIATANQGSEATYESGFVIDKFPISRPNLTFSTLTVSNMSPEDSSIYLCSGGQPSYGYTFGSGTRLTVV.

The CDR3 DNA sequence: TGCGCCAGCAGCTCGGACAGGGTGGAGACCCAGTACTTC. This codes for CASSSDRVETQYF. The chain couples TRBV5-1 to TRBJ2-5; 8 bases agree with TRBD1. Germline loops: CDR1 SGHRS, CDR2 YFSETQ. V was pared by 3 bases and J by 5 bases, with 3 bases of the junction left unmatched. The CDR3 totals 13 residues.

There are a few counts of this clone. The V and J genes are TRBV18 and TRBJ1-1, with a weak D call TRBD1 (6 bases). Trimming took 5 bases from V and 5 from J, leaving 12 bases between them. The CDR3 sequence is 13 residues long. Germline values: CDR1 KGHSH, CDR2 LQKENI. CDR3 amino acids: CASSAAGDTEAFF. CDR3 nucleotide sequence: TGTGCCAGCTCAGCCGCAGGGGATACTGAAGCTTTCTTT. The full variable domain, with the rest looked up from reference TRBV18 and TRBJ1-1, is NAGVMQNPRHLVRRRGQEARLRCSPMKGHSHVYWYRQLPEEGLKFMVYLQKENIIDESGMPKERFSAEFPKEGPSILRIQQVVRGDSAAYFCASSAAGDTEAFFGQGTRLTVV.

This clone has a handful of counts. The chain recombines TRBV9 with TRBJ2-5, with a possible D match to TRBD2 (6 bases). The better agreement between TRBJ2-7 and the DNA end casts doubt on the J call. The CDR3 runs 12 residues. The germline V gene has CDR1 SGDLS and CDR2 YYNGEE. The CDR3 loop is CASSDRGYEQYF. The CDR3 DNA sequence: TGTGCCAGCAGTGATCGGGGGTACGAGCAGTACTTC.